These 27 T cell receptor beta chains were sequenced from one sample in a study of T cell changes during pregnancy in multiple sclerosis. The method was immunoSEQ multiplex PCR; TCRdb's version includes in-frame clones alone and lacks a portion of them. In the table there are 66,000 or so clones, about 87% of which are singletons. The input for sequencing was peripheral blood, taken in the first trimester of pregnancy. The source is a female donor in good health, enrolled as a control in a pregnancy study.

The chain carries TRBV4-3 and TRBJ1-2; 7 nucleotides match TRBD1. This CDR3 has 15 residues. Per the germline V gene, CDR1 is LGHNA and CDR2 is YSLEER. With V trimmed by 3 bases and J by 5 bases, 9 bases remained unmatched. The CDR3 here is CASSQSTGQLYGYTF. DNA for the CDR3: TGCGCCAGCAGCCAGTCTACGGGACAGCTGTATGGCTACACCTTC.

This sequence joins TRBV5-1 and TRBJ1-6, with D perhaps matching TRBD1 (6 bases). The length of the CDR3 is 17 residues. V was cut by 4 bases and J by 8 bases, with 22 bases left in between. Germline V gene lookup returns CDR1 SGHRS and CDR2 YFSETQ. CDR3 sequence: CASSQGRRSLGDSPLHF. The CDR3 DNA reads as TGCGCCAGCAGCCAGGGGCGGAGATCCCTGGGGGATTCACCCCTCCACTTT.

The chain carries TRBV29-1 and TRBJ2-6, with D possibly TRBD1 on 5 matching bases. V was shortened by 4 bases and J by 0 bases, with 13 bases between the two germline ends. The length of the CDR3 is 16 residues. Germline V gives CDR1 SQVTM, CDR2 ANQGSEA. CDR3 nucleotide sequence: TGCAGCGTTGGCAACAGGCAAGACTCTGGGGCCAACGTCCTGACTTTC. Its translation: CSVGNRQDSGANVLTF. The full variable domain, in which reference TRBV29-1 and TRBJ2-6 provide the parts outside the CDR3, is SAVISQKPSRDICQRGTSLTIQCQVDSQVTMMFWYRQQPGQSLTLIATANQGSEATYESGFVIDKFPISRPNLTFSTLTVSNMSPEDSSIYLCSVGNRQDSGANVLTFGAGSRLTVL.

The CDR3 nucleotides are TGTGCCAGCAGTTACATTCGACAGGGGGCTTACAATGAGCAGTTCTTC. It encodes CASSYIRQGAYNEQFF. The rearrangement links TRBV6-5 to TRBJ2-1; 10 positions agree with TRBD1. The junction had 5 bases not matched to a gene; V was cut back by 2 bases and J by 4 bases. The V gene's germline CDR1 is MNHEY and CDR2 SVGAGI. This CDR3 region has 16 residues.

This clone showed up many times. The gene calls are TRBV4-2 and TRBJ2-7; the D gene is possibly TRBD1 (6 bases). The CDR3 covers 15 residues. Germline lookup yields CDR1 LGHNA and CDR2 YNFKEQ. V lost 0 bases, J lost 0 bases, and 9 bases lay in between. The CDR3 DNA is TGTGCCAGCAGCCAAGATCCGACAGGCTCCTACGAGCAGTACTTC. Protein sequence: CASSQDPTGSYEQYF.

The chain couples TRBV5-1 to TRBJ2-5, with 7 positions matching TRBD2. Trimming cost V 2 bases and J 9 bases; bases outside gene matches: 19. The germline CDR1 and CDR2 sequences are SGHRS and YFSETQ. The CDR3 extends over 17 amino acids. The CDR3 region is CASSFEGSGPFSKAQYF. In DNA, the CDR3 is TGCGCCAGCAGCTTCGAAGGTAGCGGGCCCTTTTCAAAGGCCCAGTACTTC.

This clone was observed a handful of times. V usage is TRBV6-5 and J usage is TRBJ2-1; 12 positions agree with TRBD2. CDR1 is MNHEY and CDR2 is SVGAGI in the germline V gene. The V segment lost 2 bases and the J segment 4 bases; nucleotides outside the gene matches: 0. The CDR3 has 15 amino acids. CDR3 protein: CASSYTSGGYNEQFF. CDR3 DNA: TGTGCCAGCAGTTACACTAGCGGGGGGTACAATGAGCAGTTCTTC.

The J gene is TRBJ2-4, the V gene TRBV5-1; a weak D match, TRBD2 (5 bases). Per the germline V gene, CDR1 is SGHRS and CDR2 is YFSETQ. There are 14 residues in the CDR3. The ends were cut back, 3 bases at V and 6 bases at J, with 13 bases in the middle. CDR3 sequence reads: CASSSDSVVNIQYF. The CDR3 DNA reads TGCGCCAGCAGCTCGGATAGCGTTGTAAACATTCAGTACTTC.

This clone appeared once. The chain has TRBV7-2 and TRBJ1-2, with D hard to call. The germline V and J ends were trimmed by 5 bases and 4 bases, with 17 bases remaining between them. The CDR3 length is 15 residues. CDR1 and CDR2 (germline): SGHTA, FQGNSA. The CDR3, as DNA: TGTGCCAGCAGCCTGGGAGGTGGCCCCTCCTATGGCTACACCTTC. Translation gives CASSLGGGPSYGYTF.

J is TRBJ1-4 and V is TRBV7-8; D is perhaps TRBD1 (6 bases). The CDR3 consists of 14 residues. The V end was cut by 4 bases, the J end by 7 bases, with 13 bases between. Germline V gives CDR1 SGHVS, CDR2 FQNEAQ. CDR3 coding DNA: TGTGCCAGCAGCTCACAGGGCTTGGGTGAAAAACTGTTTTTT. Protein sequence: CASSSQGLGEKLFF.

This rearrangement joins TRBV9 to TRBJ2-7; TRBD1 is a possible D gene (6 bases). The V gene's germline CDR1 is SGDLS and CDR2 YYNGEE. The V and J ends lost 2 bases and 6 bases respectively, with 15 bases between them. The CDR3 runs to 14 residues. The CDR3: CASSVEQGDSEQYF. Here the CDR3 DNA reads TGTGCCAGCAGCGTGGAACAGGGTGATTCCGAGCAGTACTTC. Looking up the rest from reference TRBV9 and TRBJ2-7 gives the full variable domain: DSGVTQTPKHLITATGQRVTLRCSPRSGDLSVYWYQQSLDQGLQFLIQYYNGEERAKGNILERFSAQQFPDLHSELNLSSLELGDSALYFCASSVEQGDSEQYFGPGTRLTVT.

V gene TRBV11-2 combines with J gene TRBJ1-1, with unresolved D. The CDR3 is 13 amino acids. V lost 2 bases to trimming and J lost 1 base, with 5 bases between them. Germline values: CDR1 SGHAT, CDR2 FQNNGV. CDR3 nucleotides: TGTGCCAGCAGCTTAAACAAGAACACTGAAGCTTTCTTT. It translates to CASSLNKNTEAFF.

This chain uses TRBV4-3 with TRBJ1-6; maybe TRBD1 (5 bases). V shed 2 bases and J shed 8 bases, with 13 bases lying between them. Per germline, CDR1 LGHNA and CDR2 YSLEER. The CDR3 is 15 residues long. The CDR3 region is CASSQQGGLYSPLHF. The CDR3, as DNA: TGCGCCAGCAGCCAACAGGGTGGTCTTTATTCACCCCTCCACTTT.

V and J are TRBV7-8 and TRBJ1-2, with TRBD1 as a possible D gene (6 bases). Germline CDR1 reads SGHVS; CDR2 reads FQNEAQ. V was trimmed by 3 bases and J by 1 base, leaving 12 bases between them. CDR3 length: 15 amino acids. CDR3 region: CASSLPGQHNYGYTF. As DNA, the CDR3 is TGTGCCAGCAGCTTGCCCGGACAGCATAACTATGGCTACACCTTC.

In its sample, this clone was seen once. The CDR3 coding sequence is TGTGCCAGCAGTGAACCAGGGGGAGCCGGGGAGCTGTTTTTT. It specifies CASSEPGGAGELFF. The chain combines TRBV25-1 with TRBJ2-2, with TRBD1 matching over 7 bases. The CDR3 extends over 14 amino acids. CDR1 and CDR2 from the germline V gene are MGHDK and SYGVNS. V lost 2 bases, J lost 6 bases, and 3 bases stayed unmatched.

The chain has TRBV11-3 and TRBJ2-3, with 9 nucleotides matching TRBD1. V lost 3 bases to trimming and J lost 3 bases; unmatched junction nucleotides: 10. This CDR3 contains 17 residues. The germline V gene has CDR1 SGHNT and CDR2 YENEEA. CDR3 in amino acids: CASSLGQGRIRTDTQYF. In DNA form, the CDR3 reads TGTGCCAGCAGCTTGGGACAGGGAAGAATTCGTACAGATACGCAGTATTTT.

The gene calls are TRBV5-1 and TRBJ2-5; 7 bases are a match to TRBD1. V lost 3 bases and J lost 5; bases outside the gene matches: 4. This CDR3 is built from 13 residues. CDR1 is SGHRS and CDR2 is YFSETQ in the germline V gene. CDR3 amino acids: CASSSQGSETQYF. CDR3 DNA: TGCGCCAGCAGCTCACAGGGGTCGGAGACCCAGTACTTC.

The V gene is TRBV5-4, the J gene TRBJ2-7, with D perhaps TRBD1 (6 bases). This CDR3 has 13 amino acids. The germline V and J ends were trimmed by 4 bases and 1 base, with 9 bases remaining between them. Germline assignment: CDR1 SGHNT and CDR2 YYREEE (reference sequence). CDR3 in amino acids: CASSQQGSYEQYF. CDR3 DNA sequence: TGTGCCAGCAGCCAACAGGGTTCCTACGAGCAGTACTTC.

The chain recombines TRBV7-8 with TRBJ1-4; D remains unclear. Germline V gene lookup returns CDR1 SGHVS and CDR2 FQNEAQ. This CDR3 is 16 amino acids long. V was trimmed by 1 base and J by 0 bases, leaving 9 bases between them. The CDR3 region is CASSLGIEATNEKLFF. CDR3 DNA sequence: TGTGCCAGCAGCTTAGGGATAGAGGCAACTAATGAAAAACTGTTTTTT.

The chain couples TRBV6-5 to TRBJ1-1; D ambiguous. CDR3 size: 13 residues. Germline CDR1 and CDR2: MNHEY and SVGAGI. V dropped 7 bases and J dropped 3 bases, with 12 bases sitting between them. This chain's CDR3 is CASTKNLDTEAFF. DNA for the CDR3: TGTGCCAGCACGAAGAACTTGGACACTGAAGCTTTCTTT.

This clone was picked up one time. The rearrangement links TRBV19 to TRBJ2-3; 8 bases line up with TRBD2. The CDR3 runs 14 residues. Germline assignment: CDR1 LNHDA and CDR2 SQIVND (reference sequence). Unmatched junction bases numbered 3, after V lost 5 bases and J lost 2 bases. The CDR3 is CASSSGGITDTQYF. The CDR3 DNA is TGTGCCAGTAGTTCGGGGGGGATCACAGATACGCAGTATTTT.

This chain links TRBV2 with TRBJ1-2; D unresolved. This CDR3 has 13 residues. The V gene's germline CDR1 is SNHLY and CDR2 FYNNEI. The V end was cut by 1 base, the J end by 8 bases, with 11 bases between. In DNA form, the CDR3 reads TGTGCCAGCAGTGAAGACAGCTCGGGAGGCTACACCTTC. Protein product: CASSEDSSGGYTF.

The chain combines TRBV6-5 with TRBJ1-2, with 9 bases aligning to TRBD1. V shed 6 bases and J 8 bases; nucleotides not matched to a gene: 4. The V gene's germline CDR1 is MNHEY and CDR2 SVGAGI. There are 12 residues in the CDR3. CDR3 in DNA: TGTGCCAGCAGACAGGGGGCAGAAGGCTACACCTTC. Its translation: CASRQGAEGYTF.

This clone is a singleton in its sample. For the CDR3, the DNA is TGTGCCAGCAGCTTTTGGGACAGGGGGCAACTTTTGGATGAAGCTTTCTTT. This encodes CASSFWDRGQLLDEAFF. This sequence joins TRBV7-2 and TRBJ1-1; 12 bases agree with TRBD1. The V segment lost 3 bases and the J segment 7 bases; nucleotides outside the gene matches: 12. Germline CDR1 reads SGHTA; CDR2 reads FQGNSA. The CDR3 sequence is 17 residues long.

The chain employs TRBV6-5 and TRBJ2-7; 7 bases align to TRBD2. With V trimmed by 2 bases and J by 6 bases, 10 bases remained unmatched. In germline, CDR1 is MNHEY, CDR2 SVGAGI. The CDR3 has 15 amino acids. The chain's CDR3 is CASSYSRGGASEQYF. The DNA for the CDR3 is TGTGCCAGCAGTTACAGTCGGGGAGGGGCTTCCGAGCAGTACTTC.

The V and J genes are TRBV9 and TRBJ2-5; 7 bases agree with TRBD2. This CDR3 has 15 amino acids. Per germline, CDR1 SGDLS and CDR2 YYNGEE. V shed 1 base and J 1 base; nucleotides not matched to a gene: 4. The CDR3 sequence is CASSVLWGGQETQYF. CDR3 nucleotide sequence: TGTGCCAGCAGCGTATTGTGGGGGGGCCAAGAGACCCAGTACTTC.

The chain joins TRBV5-4 to TRBJ1-1, with D possibly matching TRBD1 (5 bases). Germline V CDR1 and CDR2: SGHNT, YYREEE (reference sequence). V was shortened by 6 bases and J by 2 bases, with 23 bases between the two germline ends. This CDR3 contains 17 residues. DNA of the CDR3: TGTGCCAGCAAGAGGCCCGGCCCTGACAGTTTCAACACTGAAGCTTTCTTT. Encoded protein: CASKRPGPDSFNTEAFF.